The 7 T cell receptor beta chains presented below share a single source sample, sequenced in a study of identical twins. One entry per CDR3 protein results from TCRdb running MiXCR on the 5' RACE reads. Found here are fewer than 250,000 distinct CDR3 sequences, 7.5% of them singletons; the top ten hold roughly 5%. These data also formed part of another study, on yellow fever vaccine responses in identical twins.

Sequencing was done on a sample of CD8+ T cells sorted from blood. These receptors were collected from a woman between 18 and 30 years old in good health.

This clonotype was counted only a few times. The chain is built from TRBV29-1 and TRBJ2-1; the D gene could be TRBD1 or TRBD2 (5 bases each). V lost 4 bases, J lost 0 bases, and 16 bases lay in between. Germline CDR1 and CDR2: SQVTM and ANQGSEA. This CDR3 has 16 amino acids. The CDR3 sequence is CSVVGTNLDSYNEQFF. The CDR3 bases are TGCAGCGTTGTTGGGACCAACCTGGACTCCTACAATGAGCAGTTCTTC.

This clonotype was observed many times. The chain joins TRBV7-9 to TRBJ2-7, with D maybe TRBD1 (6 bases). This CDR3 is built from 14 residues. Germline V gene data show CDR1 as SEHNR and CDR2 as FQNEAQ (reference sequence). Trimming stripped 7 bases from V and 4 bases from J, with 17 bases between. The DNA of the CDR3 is TGTGCCAGCAACCCCCCTCAACAGGGATACGAGCAGTACTTC. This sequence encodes CASNPPQQGYEQYF. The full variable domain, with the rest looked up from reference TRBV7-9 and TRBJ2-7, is DTGVSQNPRHKITKRGQNVTFRCDPISEHNRLYWYRQTLGQGPEFLTYFQNEAQLEKSRLLSDRFSAERPKGSFSTLEIQRTEQGDSAMYLCASNPPQQGYEQYFGPGTRLTVT.

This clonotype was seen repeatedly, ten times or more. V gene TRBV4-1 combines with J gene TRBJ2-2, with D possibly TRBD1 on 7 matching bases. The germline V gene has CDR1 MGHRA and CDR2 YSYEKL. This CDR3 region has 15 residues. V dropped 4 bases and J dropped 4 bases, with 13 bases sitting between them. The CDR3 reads CASSPGGFVTGELFF. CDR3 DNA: TGCGCCAGCAGCCCAGGGGGGTTTGTCACCGGGGAGCTGTTTTTT.

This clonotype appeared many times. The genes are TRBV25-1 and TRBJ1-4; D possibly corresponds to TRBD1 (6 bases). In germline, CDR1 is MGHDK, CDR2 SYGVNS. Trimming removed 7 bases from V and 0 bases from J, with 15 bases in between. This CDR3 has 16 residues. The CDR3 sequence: CASNLRKGATNEKLFF. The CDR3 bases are TGTGCCAGCAATTTGAGGAAGGGGGCAACTAATGAAAAACTGTTTTTT.

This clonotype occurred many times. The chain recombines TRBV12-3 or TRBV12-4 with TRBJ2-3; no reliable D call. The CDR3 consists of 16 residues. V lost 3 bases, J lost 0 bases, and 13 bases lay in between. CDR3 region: CASSFWSLHSTDTQYF. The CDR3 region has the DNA TGTGCCAGCAGTTTTTGGTCACTTCATAGCACAGATACGCAGTATTTT.

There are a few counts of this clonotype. CDR3 loop: CASTPGGGQSENKAFF. The CDR3 nucleotides read TGTGCCAGCACCCCTGGAGGGGGGCAGTCAGAGAACAAAGCTTTCTTT. The V gene is TRBV12-3 or TRBV12-4, the J gene TRBJ1-1; D possibly corresponds to TRBD1 (6 bases). This CDR3 region has 16 residues. The germline V and J ends were trimmed by 7 bases and 9 bases, with 27 bases remaining between them.

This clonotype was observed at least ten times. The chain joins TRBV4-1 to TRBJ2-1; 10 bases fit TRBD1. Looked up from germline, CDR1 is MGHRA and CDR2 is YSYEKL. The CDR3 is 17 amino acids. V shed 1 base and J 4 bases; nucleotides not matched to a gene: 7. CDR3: CASSQGPTGGGYNEQFF. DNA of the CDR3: TGCGCCAGCAGCCAAGGCCCGACAGGGGGCGGTTACAATGAGCAGTTCTTC.